These 15 T cell receptor delta chains originate from one sample sequenced in a study of delta chains in infants with herpesvirus infections. TCR cDNA was made from PBMC RNA with gamma- and delta-chain-specific primers. TCRdb made new clone calls on the RT-PCR reads using CATT. The table lists more than 900 delta-chain clones, under 35% of them singletons. The sample here was peripheral blood, taken at time point 3 of longitudinal follow-up. All receptors come from a human donor who was a Ugandan infant, either HIV-exposed or HIV-unexposed (not recorded which).

On this clone itself: A far larger clone is one base from this, pointing to a likely read error. J is TRDJ1 and V is TRDV1; D unresolved. Trimming stripped 2 bases from V and 6 bases from J, with 28 bases between. Germline CDR1 is TSWWSYY and CDR2 is QGS. CDR3 length equals 19 residues. The CDR3 DNA sequence: TGTGCTCTTGGGGAAATGATGGTCCCGAGGGTATGGCGCGTGAATAAACTCATCTTT. It translates to CALGEMMVPRVWRVNKLIF.

This clone was counted a few times. A much larger clone sits a single nucleotide away, making a read error possible. The DNA is left out, because the CDR3 cannot be placed on it with certainty; the CDR3 is given as TCRdb lists it. At the DNA level, this CDR3 is encoded by other sequences in the same sample as well. The chain is built from TRDV2 and TRDJ3; the table's D call, TRDD3, was not checked against the DNA. Including both end residues, the CDR3 is 21 amino acids long. Germline loops: CDR1 GEAIGNYY, CDR2 EKD. The CDR3 sequence: CACDTFGGGGSSSWDTRQMFF.

The rearrangement links TRDV1 to TRDJ1; D is unresolved. V was clipped by 5 bases and J by 0 bases, with 19 bases between them. The CDR3 runs to 17 residues. Looked up from germline, CDR1 is TSWWSYY and CDR2 is QGS. CDR3 amino acids: CALGLFPPPFDTDKLIF. The CDR3 coding sequence is TGTGCTCTTGGGCTTTTTCCCCCACCTTTTGACACCGATAAACTCATCTTT.

This chain links TRDV1 with TRDJ1; D perhaps matches TRDD2 (5 bases). The germline V gene encodes CDR1 TSWWSYY and CDR2 QGS. V dropped 1 base and J dropped 0 bases, with 30 bases sitting between them. The CDR3 has 22 amino acids. The CDR3 DNA reads as TGTGCTCTTGGGGAACCCTTTATACCCCTTCTCCCTCCCTTACTCTACACCGATAAACTCATCTTT. Protein: CALGEPFIPLLPPLLYTDKLIF.

The chain has TRDV2 and TRDJ3, with 7 bases that match TRDD3. The germline V gene has CDR1 GEAIGNYY and CDR2 EKD. This CDR3 has 16 residues. Unmatched junction bases numbered 1, after V lost 3 bases and J lost 0 bases. The CDR3 here is CACDWGSSWDTRQMFF. CDR3 nucleotides: TGTGCCTGTGACTGGGGGAGCTCCTGGGACACCCGACAGATGTTTTTC.

Note on this clone: No DNA is shown, since the ends of the CDR3 on it are uncertain; the CDR3 is the one TCRdb lists. No V gene was called, though TRDJ1 was called as the J gene; the table's D call of TRDD3 was not tested on the DNA. The CDR3 sequence runs 17 residues, both termini included. CDR3 loop: CAPDFLYWGSGTDKLIF.

By share, this clone ranks as medium-sized. This sequence joins TRDV1 and TRDJ1; D gene unclear. Germline V gene lookup returns CDR1 TSWWSYY and CDR2 QGS. CDR3 size: 15 residues. With 0 bases removed from V and 3 bases from J, the gap between germline ends came to 11 bases. The CDR3 DNA is TGTGCTCTTGGGGAACTTCGGAGGTGCCCCGATAAACTCATCTTT. Protein: CALGELRRCPDKLIF.

As for this clone: One base separates it from a far larger clone, so it is likely a read error. The same CDR3 arises from other DNA sequences in this sample as well. The chain uses TRDV1 and TRDJ1; D unresolved. The CDR3 spans 19 residues. Trimming took 2 bases from V and 6 from J, leaving 28 bases between them. Germline V gene data show CDR1 as TSWWSYY and CDR2 as QGS. The CDR3 DNA reads as TGTGCTCTTGGGGAAATGACGGTCCCGAGAGTATGGCGCGTGAATAAACTCATCTTT. As protein: CALGEMTVPRVWRVNKLIF.

A note on this clone: This sample also contains other DNA sequences that code for the same CDR3. The V and J genes are TRDV1 and TRDJ1; 12 positions agree with TRDD3. The CDR3 contains 19 residues. Germline CDR1 and CDR2: TSWWSYY and QGS. J lost 4 bases, V lost 0 bases, and 12 bases had no gene match. The CDR3 region is CALGELTGGYRSSDDKLIF. The DNA for the CDR3 is TGTGCTCTTGGGGAACTTACTGGGGGATACAGGAGTAGTGACGATAAACTCATCTTT.

Comment on this clone: A far larger clone is only one base removed, so a read error is likely. This chain links TRDV2 with TRDJ1; 12 bases match TRDD3. The CDR3 spans 17 residues. Germline values: CDR1 GEAIGNYY, CDR2 EKD. With 0 bases clipped from V and 8 bases from J, the junction kept 12 bases outside the gene matches. The CDR3 nucleotides read TGTGCCTGTGACACCGTGGGCTGGGGGATACGGAGCGAAAAACTCATCTTT. It specifies CACDTVGWGIRSEKLIF.

This clone is judged large. V gene TRDV1 combines with J gene TRDJ1; 13 positions match TRDD3. The CDR3 is 19 amino acids. Per the germline V gene, CDR1 is TSWWSYY and CDR2 is QGS. V was pared by 1 base and J by 3 bases, with 11 bases of the junction left unmatched. CDR3 residues: CALGEQTKCTGGYADKLIF. In DNA, the CDR3 is TGTGCTCTTGGGGAACAAACAAAGTGTACTGGGGGATACGCCGATAAACTCATCTTT.

Sample share makes this clone large. This chain connects TRDV1 to TRDJ1, with 10 bases that match TRDD3. Germline CDR1 is TSWWSYY and CDR2 is QGS. The CDR3 is 24 amino acids. V was clipped by 3 bases and J by 0 bases; unmatched bases: 28. The CDR3 DNA is TGTGCTCTTGGGGACGGAGACTGGGCGCCGGGTCTTGTGGTGGGGGATACCTACACCGATAAACTCATCTTT. Its translation: CALGDGDWAPGLVVGDTYTDKLIF.

The rearrangement links TRDV2 to TRDJ1, with a possible D match to TRDD3 (5 bases). The length of the CDR3 is 16 residues. Trimming cost V 0 bases and J 3 bases, with 16 bases left between them. Looked up from germline, CDR1 is GEAIGNYY and CDR2 is EKD. CDR3 bases: TGTGCCTGTGACACCGTAGGGGGGGTTAGAGCCGATAAACTCATCTTT. Amino acids: CACDTVGGVRADKLIF.

The J gene is given as TRDJ1, and the V gene is not called; TRDD3 is the table's D call, not checked against the DNA. The CDR3 is made up of 17 amino acids. The CDR3: CASLCLPTSGGFDKLIF. CDR3 coding DNA: TGTGCTTCATTGTGCCTTCCTACTAGCGGGGGGTTCGATAAACTCATCTTT.

The sample holds a few counts of this clone. J is TRDJ1 and V is TRDV2; 8 positions match TRDD3. CDR1 GEAIGNYY and CDR2 EKD come from the germline V gene. V was clipped by 3 bases and J by 4 bases; unmatched bases: 24. The CDR3 loop spans 20 amino acids. CDR3 loop: CACDPILTGGRTKDIDKLIF. Here the CDR3 DNA reads TGTGCCTGTGACCCGATCCTGACTGGGGGCCGCACTAAGGACATCGATAAACTCATCTTT.